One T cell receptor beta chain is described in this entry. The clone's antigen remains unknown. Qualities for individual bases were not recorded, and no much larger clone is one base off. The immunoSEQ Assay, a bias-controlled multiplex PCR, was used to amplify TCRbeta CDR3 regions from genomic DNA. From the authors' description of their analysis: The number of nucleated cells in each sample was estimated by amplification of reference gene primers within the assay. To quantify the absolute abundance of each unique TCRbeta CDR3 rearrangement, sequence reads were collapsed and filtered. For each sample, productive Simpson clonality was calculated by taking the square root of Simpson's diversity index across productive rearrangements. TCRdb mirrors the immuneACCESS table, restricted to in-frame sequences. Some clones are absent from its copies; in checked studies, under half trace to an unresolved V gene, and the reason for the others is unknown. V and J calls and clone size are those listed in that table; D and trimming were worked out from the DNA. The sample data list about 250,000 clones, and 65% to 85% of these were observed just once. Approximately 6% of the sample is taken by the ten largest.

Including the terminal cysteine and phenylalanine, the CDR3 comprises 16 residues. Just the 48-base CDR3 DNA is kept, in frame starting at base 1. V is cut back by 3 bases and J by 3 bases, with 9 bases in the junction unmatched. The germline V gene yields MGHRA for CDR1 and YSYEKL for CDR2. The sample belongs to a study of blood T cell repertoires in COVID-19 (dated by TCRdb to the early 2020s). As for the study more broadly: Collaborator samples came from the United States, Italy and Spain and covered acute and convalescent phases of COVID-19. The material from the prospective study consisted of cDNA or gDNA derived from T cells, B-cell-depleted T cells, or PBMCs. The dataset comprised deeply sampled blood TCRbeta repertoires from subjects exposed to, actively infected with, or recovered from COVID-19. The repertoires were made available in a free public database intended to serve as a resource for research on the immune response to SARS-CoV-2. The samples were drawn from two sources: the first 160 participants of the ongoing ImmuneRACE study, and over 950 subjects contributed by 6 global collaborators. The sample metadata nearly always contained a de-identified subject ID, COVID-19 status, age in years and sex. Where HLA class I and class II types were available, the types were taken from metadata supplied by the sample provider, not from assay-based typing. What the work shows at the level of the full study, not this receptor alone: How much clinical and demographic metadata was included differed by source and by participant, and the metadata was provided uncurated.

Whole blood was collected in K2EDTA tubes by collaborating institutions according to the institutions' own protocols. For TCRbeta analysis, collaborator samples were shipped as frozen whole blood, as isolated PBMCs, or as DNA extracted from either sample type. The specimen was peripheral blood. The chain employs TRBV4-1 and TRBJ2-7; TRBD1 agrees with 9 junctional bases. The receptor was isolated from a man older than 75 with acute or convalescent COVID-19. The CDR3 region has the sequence CASSQEGPGQGYEQYF. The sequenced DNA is TGCGCCAGCAGCCAGGAGGGACCGGGACAGGGCTACGAGCAGTACTTC.